The 13 T cell receptor beta chains below all came from one sample that was sequenced in a study of CD8+CD57+ T cells in acquired aplastic anemia. Profiles of TCR beta VDJ and CDR3 were generated from a genomic DNA template. Via MiXCR, TCRdb re-called the reads, giving one row per CDR3 protein. The sample lists about 80,000 distinct CDR3 sequences, under 50% occurring once. Sequencing input: sorted CD4+, CD8+, or CD8+CD57+ T cells (not recorded which) from PBMCs. The receptors here all came from a human donor in good health, serving as a control.

Written as DNA, the CDR3 is TGTGCCAGCGTTGGGGGGGACTATAGCAATCAGCCCCAGCATTTT. It encodes CASVGGDYSNQPQHF. The V and J genes are TRBV2 and TRBJ1-5; maybe TRBD1 (5 bases). V was trimmed by 8 bases and J by 0 bases, leaving 14 bases between them. The length of the CDR3 is 15 residues. The germline gives CDR1 SNHLY, CDR2 FYNNEI.

This clonotype was seen many times. The genes are TRBV7-8 and TRBJ2-1; D is unclear. The CDR3 runs 15 residues. V was cut by 0 bases and J by 7 bases, with 13 bases left in between. Germline V CDR1 and CDR2: SGHVS, FQNEAQ. CDR3 nucleotide sequence: TGTGCCAGCAGCTTAGCTAAGCGCATGGGGAATGAGCAGTTCTTC. It yields the protein CASSLAKRMGNEQFF.

This clonotype has ten or more counts. The rearrangement uses TRBV7-7 and TRBJ2-3; D not resolved. Germline-derived CDR1 and CDR2 are SSHAT and FNYEAQ (reference sequence). The CDR3 is 13 residues long. V shed 5 bases and J shed 2 bases, with 8 bases lying between them. CDR3 amino acids: CASSPAPTDTQYF. The CDR3 nucleotides are TGTGCCAGCAGCCCTGCCCCCACAGATACGCAGTATTTT.

Many counts were recorded for this clonotype. This chain uses TRBV20-1 with TRBJ1-2; D might be TRBD1 (6 bases). CDR1 DFQATT and CDR2 SNEGSKA come from the germline V gene (reference sequence). This CDR3 contains 10 residues. Between the trimmed V and J ends, which lost 3 bases and 8 bases, there was a span of 7 bases. The CDR3 protein is CSARRGGYTF. In nucleotides, the CDR3 is TGCAGTGCTAGGAGGGGGGGCTACACCTTC.

This clonotype was observed many times. This sequence joins TRBV19 and TRBJ2-3; 11 nucleotides match TRBD2. V shed 7 bases, J shed 4 bases, and the junction held 7 bases outside the gene matches. The CDR3 has 15 amino acids. The germline CDR1 and CDR2 sequences are LNHDA and SQIVND (reference sequence). This chain's CDR3 is CASNLIAGGPDTQYF. The CDR3 nucleotides read TGTGCCAGTAACCTGATAGCGGGAGGGCCAGATACGCAGTATTTT.

At least ten counts were recorded for this clonotype. The J gene is TRBJ1-1, the V gene TRBV20-1, with D unresolved. V dropped 2 bases and J dropped 8 bases, with 9 bases sitting between them. Germline CDR1 and CDR2: DFQATT and SNEGSKA (reference sequence). The CDR3 loop spans 11 amino acids. The CDR3 is CSARFQPEAFF. The CDR3 coding sequence is TGCAGTGCTAGATTTCAGCCCGAAGCTTTCTTT.

As regards this clonotype: This sequence may be a read error, since a much larger clone differs from it by one base. The rearrangement links TRBV7-8 to TRBJ2-7; D is ambiguous. CDR3 length equals 14 residues. Trimming took off 1 base at V and 2 bases at J, with 9 bases between the two ends. CDR1 is SGHVS and CDR2 is FQNEAQ in the germline V gene. The CDR3 region has the DNA TGTGCCAGCAGCTTAGACGTATCAACCTACGAGCAGTACTTC. Translated, it gives CASSLDVSTYEQYF.

There are many counts of this clonotype. The rearrangement uses TRBV2 and TRBJ2-1; possibly TRBD1 for D (6 bases). The CDR3 has 12 amino acids. The ends were cut back, 6 bases at V and 6 bases at J, with 9 bases in the middle. Germline V gene data show CDR1 as SNHLY and CDR2 as FYNNEI. The CDR3: CASSDRTNEQFF. CDR3 DNA sequence: TGTGCCAGCAGCGACAGGACCAATGAGCAGTTCTTC.

This chain joins TRBV5-8 and TRBJ2-1, with D possibly being TRBD2 (5 bases). The V end lost 0 bases, the J end lost 10 bases, and 11 bases lay between the germline ends. The germline V gene encodes CDR1 SGHTS and CDR2 YDEGEE. The CDR3 spans 13 residues. CDR3 in amino acids: CASSLVGSGEQFF. The CDR3 nucleotides read TGTGCCAGCAGCTTGGTGGGTTCGGGGGAGCAGTTCTTC.

Comment on this clonotype: A much larger clone differs from this one at a single base, so this may be a read error. The chain couples TRBV5-6 to TRBJ2-7; tentatively, D is TRBD1 (8 bases). The germline V gene encodes CDR1 SGHDT and CDR2 YYEEEE. CDR3 size: 14 residues. CDR3 sequence (DNA): TGTGCCGGCAGCCGGACAGGGAGGGTTTACGAGCAGTACTTC. Amino acids: CAGSRTGRVYEQYF.

The chain recombines TRBV7-2 with TRBJ1-1; no reliable D call. This CDR3 has 14 residues. Looked up from germline, CDR1 is SGHTA and CDR2 is FQGNSA. Trimming removed 5 bases at V and 6 bases at J, with 16 bases between. The CDR3 sequence is CASSPTTRPSEAFF. The CDR3 bases are TGTGCCAGCAGCCCAACGACAAGGCCCTCTGAAGCTTTCTTT.

The J gene is TRBJ2-3, the V gene TRBV9, with D possibly matching TRBD1 (6 bases). The CDR3 length is 15 residues. V lost 4 bases and J lost 0, with 12 bases in between. In germline, CDR1 is SGDLS, CDR2 YYNGEE. The CDR3 bases are TGTGCCAGCAGCCTCGGGACAACTAGCACAGATACGCAGTATTTT. Protein sequence: CASSLGTTSTDTQYF.

This clonotype was counted at least ten times. J is TRBJ2-7 and V is TRBV4-1; TRBD2 is a possible D gene (5 bases). The CDR3 extends over 11 amino acids. Between the trimmed V and J ends, which lost 6 bases and 6 bases, there was a span of 9 bases. From germline, CDR1 is MGHRA and CDR2 YSYEKL. CDR3 nucleotide sequence: TGCGCCAGCAGTCCGGGGATCGAGCAGTACTTC. Translating it yields CASSPGIEQYF.